The sample holds a few counts of the clone carrying this T cell receptor beta chain. Its antigen is as yet unknown. Only CD45RO-negative cells positively selected for CCR7 counted as naive CD8 cells, so terminally differentiated effector memory CD45RA+ cells were excluded. Genomic DNA from each subset was divided evenly over several immunoSEQ plates. The table came from immunoSEQ multiplex PCR; TCRdb's copy has only in-frame clones and leaves some out. The sample consists of about 2.1 million clones, around 93% of them appearing once. This specimen belongs to a study of shared clonotypes between healthy human individuals. In the study overall: Three plates were used per donor for CD4 naive, three for CD4 memory, two for CD8 naive and one for CD8 memory.

Whole-study findings and limits: A handful of donors shared approximately 5% of their naive CD4 clonotypes.

Germline V gene sequence: CDR1 KGHSH, CDR2 LQKENI. The CDR3 is 13 residues long. Trimming pared 2 bases from V and 5 bases from J, leaving 9 bases between. This clonotype was obtained from a man aged 18 to 35 in good health. Some clones in this sample may be carry-over from other donors' samples. Input material: naive CD8+ T cells from PBMCs. The chain is built from TRBV18 and TRBJ1-1; D ambiguous. CDR3 nucleotides: TGTGCCAGCTCACCATATCACAGAACTGAAGCTTTCTTT. It is translated as CASSPYHRTEAFF.